The rows below give T cell receptor beta chains drawn from one sample of a study of blood T cell repertoires in COVID-19. The method was immunoSEQ multiplex PCR; TCRdb's version includes in-frame clones alone and lacks a portion of them. There are 100,000 or so clones in the sample; under 90% occur only once, and over 35% lies in the top ten. Sequenced material: peripheral blood. Source of these receptors: an elderly man with acute or convalescent COVID-19. The CDR3 runs from the conserved cysteine through the conserved F or W. D genes are given only for firm matches. Part of the rows lack a size; the others show once, few, many or a class for expanded clones.

len	v_gene	d_gene	j_gene	abundance	CDR3nt	CDR3aa
11	TRBV19	NA	TRBJ1-1	NA	TGTGCCAGTAGGAGATATACAGAGGCTTTCTTT	CASRRYTEAFF
14	TRBV29-1	TRBD1	TRBJ2-7	NA	TGCAGCGTTTTGGGGACAGGGAGCTCCTACGAGCAGTACTTC	CSVLGTGSSYEQYF
18	TRBV4-1	NA	TRBJ2-6	NA	TGCGCCAGCAGTCATACTCCCGACAGGTCCTCTGGGGCCAACGTCCTGACTTTC	CASSHTPDRSSGANVLTF
13	TRBV12-3/TRBV12-4	NA	TRBJ2-3	NA	TGTGCCAGCAGGACCCCTAGCTCTGATACGCAGTATTTT	CASRTPSSDTQYF
12	TRBV28	NA	TRBJ1-2	once	TGTGCCAGCAGTCCCCCAAACTATGGCTACACCTTC	CASSPPNYGYTF
15	TRBV29-1	NA	TRBJ1-2	NA	TGCAGCGTTGAAGGGGATCAGGGGCTTCACTATGGCTACACCTTC	CSVEGDQGLHYGYTF
15	TRBV6-5	NA	TRBJ2-7	NA	TGTGCCAGCAGGAAACAGGGTCTCAGCTCCTACGAGCAGTACTTC	CASRKQGLSSYEQYF
15	TRBV18	NA	TRBJ1-1	few	TGTGCCAGCTCACCACCTGGAGGCCGAGGCACTGAAGCTTTCTTT	CASSPPGGRGTEAFF
14	TRBV19	NA	TRBJ1-5	few	TGTGCCAGTAGTATCCCAGGTAGCAATCAGCCCCAGCATTTT	CASSIPGSNQPQHF
15	TRBV7-9	TRBD1	TRBJ2-7	NA	TGTGCCAGCAGCCTCACCGGGACAGTCTCCTACGAGCAGTACTTC	CASSLTGTVSYEQYF
13	TRBV28	NA	TRBJ1-2	NA	TGTGCCAGCAGACTCACAGGGCTCTATGGCTACACCTTC	CASRLTGLYGYTF
15	TRBV7-3	NA	TRBJ2-7	once	TGTGCCAGCAGCTTAAGACCGGGAGCCCCCTACGAGCAGTACTTC	CASSLRPGAPYEQYF
12	TRBV25-1	NA	TRBJ1-4	NA	TGTGCCAGCAGTGAATTTAGTGAAAAACTGTTTTTT	CASSEFSEKLFF
13	TRBV2	NA	TRBJ1-2	NA	TGTGCCAGCGGGGGGTCTCTGCATTATGGCTACACCTTC	CASGGSLHYGYTF
16	TRBV27	TRBD2	TRBJ2-1	NA	TGTGCCAGCAGTTTCTGGACTAGCGGGATCTACAATGAGCAGTTCTTC	CASSFWTSGIYNEQFF
11	TRBV2	NA	TRBJ2-3	NA	TGTGCCAGCAGTGCTTCAGATACGCAGTATTTT	CASSASDTQYF
14	TRBV19	NA	TRBJ1-6	NA	TGTGCCAGTAGTTATCAGGGATTTCATTCACCCCTCCACTTT	CASSYQGFHSPLHF
13	TRBV10-2	NA	TRBJ1-5	NA	TGCGCCAGCAGTGGTGGCGAGGGACAGCCCCAGCATTTT	CASSGGEGQPQHF
16	TRBV5-6	TRBD1	TRBJ2-2	NA	TGTGCCAGCAGCTTGGGGACAGGGGTTAACACCGGGGAGCTGTTTTTT	CASSLGTGVNTGELFF
14	TRBV6-5	NA	TRBJ1-6	NA	TGTGCCAGCAGTTACGGACAGTATAATTCACCCCTCCACTTT	CASSYGQYNSPLHF
15	TRBV29-1	TRBD1	TRBJ2-3	NA	TGCAGCGTTCCTCGGGACAGGGGCCCCACAGATACGCAGTATTTT	CSVPRDRGPTDTQYF
14	TRBV10-2	TRBD2	TRBJ2-1	NA	TGCGCCAGCACCCTAGCGGGATGGGGCGGTGAGCAGTTCTTC	CASTLAGWGGEQFF
13	TRBV18	NA	TRBJ1-5	few	TGTGCCAGCTCACCAATGGGGCTTCAGCCCCAGCATTTT	CASSPMGLQPQHF
17	TRBV7-8	TRBD1	TRBJ2-5	NA	TGTGCCAGCAGCTTAGGCGGTCTACAGGGGCTACAAGAGACCCAGTACTTC	CASSLGGLQGLQETQYF
14	TRBV5-1	TRBD1	TRBJ1-2	few	TGCGCCAGCAGTGCGGGGACAGCCAACTATGGCTACACCTTC	CASSAGTANYGYTF
14	TRBV11-2	TRBD1	TRBJ2-7	NA	TGTGCCAGCAGCTTCAGGACAGGGTTCTACGAGCAGTACTTC	CASSFRTGFYEQYF
13	TRBV3-1/TRBV3-2	NA	TRBJ2-4	NA	TGTGCCAGCAGCCTTCTAGCCAAAAACATTCAGTACTTC	CASSLLAKNIQYF
14	TRBV19	TRBD1	TRBJ2-3	NA	TGTGCCACCGTGGACAGGGACAGCACAGATACGCAGTATTTT	CATVDRDSTDTQYF
13	TRBV28	NA	TRBJ1-1	NA	TGTGCCAGCAGCCCGGACTTGAACACTGAAGCTTTCTTT	CASSPDLNTEAFF
14	TRBV28	NA	TRBJ2-3	NA	TGTGCCAGCACCGAGCGGCGGAGTACAGATACGCAGTATTTT	CASTERRSTDTQYF
13	TRBV6-6	TRBD1	TRBJ1-1	NA	TGTGCCACTTCAACAGGGGCGGGGACTGAAGCTTTCTTT	CATSTGAGTEAFF
13	TRBV7-2	TRBD1	TRBJ1-2	NA	TGTGCCAGCAGCAAACAGGGGAGCTATGGCTACACCTTC	CASSKQGSYGYTF
14	TRBV27	TRBD1	TRBJ1-5	NA	TGTGCCAGCAGAAGCCAGGGGGCAAGTCAGCCCCAGCATTTT	CASRSQGASQPQHF
16	TRBV18	NA	TRBJ2-5	NA	TGTGCCAGCTCACCACCGACCTCTAGGGGTCAAGAGACCCAGTACTTC	CASSPPTSRGQETQYF
14	TRBV5-6	NA	TRBJ2-7	NA	TGTGCCAGCAGCTCCCGGACAGACTCCTACGAGCAGTACTTC	CASSSRTDSYEQYF
14	TRBV24-1	NA	TRBJ2-5	NA	TGTGCCACCAGTGATCCCGGGAGCCAAGAGACCCAGTACTTC	CATSDPGSQETQYF
16	TRBV19	NA	TRBJ2-1	NA	TGTGCCAGTAGTCTATGGACCGGGAGCTCCTACAATGAGCAGTTCTTC	CASSLWTGSSYNEQFF
13	TRBV6-6	NA	TRBJ1-5	NA	TGTGCCACCCGACAGGACCTCAATCAGCCCCAGCATTTT	CATRQDLNQPQHF
15	TRBV28	NA	TRBJ1-4	NA	TGTGCCAGCAGTCCCGCCGGTCGAGTTAATGAAAAACTGTTTTTT	CASSPAGRVNEKLFF
14	TRBV7-2	NA	TRBJ1-1	NA	TGTGCCAGCAGGATGGGCGGGATAGGGCTAGAAGCTTTCTTT	CASRMGGIGLEAFF
16	TRBV19	NA	TRBJ2-3	NA	TGTGCCAGTAGTAAATCCCGGGCAGGGCCCGGAGATACGCAGTATTTT	CASSKSRAGPGDTQYF
16	TRBV28	TRBD1	TRBJ1-6	NA	TGTGCCAGCAGTTCTCCCGGGACAGGGGGCGATTCACCCCTCCACTTT	CASSSPGTGGDSPLHF
15	TRBV3-1/TRBV3-2	NA	TRBJ1-3	NA	TGTGCCAGCAGCGGACACCGCTCGTCTGGAAACACCATATATTTT	CASSGHRSSGNTIYF
17	TRBV29-1	TRBD2	TRBJ2-1	once	TGCAGCGTTGAAGGATTGGCTAGCGGGAGCTCCTACAATGAGCAGTTCTTC	CSVEGLASGSSYNEQFF
15	TRBV11-3	TRBD2	TRBJ2-1	NA	TGTGCCAGCAGCCCTTCTAGCGGGAGCTACAATGAGCAGTTCTTC	CASSPSSGSYNEQFF
13	TRBV19	NA	TRBJ1-5	NA	TGTGCCAGTAGTATAGGGAGGGGTCAGCCCCAGCATTTT	CASSIGRGQPQHF
14	TRBV5-1	TRBD2	TRBJ2-7	NA	TGCGCCAGCACCGATCAGGGACTAGCACGCGAGCAGTACTTC	CASTDQGLAREQYF
13	TRBV29-1	TRBD1	TRBJ1-2	NA	TGCAGCGTTGTGGGTACGGCAGGGGGGAAGGACACCTTC	CSVVGTAGGKDTF
15	TRBV15	NA	TRBJ2-6	NA	TGTGCCACCATGGAGGGTTTGGTAGGGGCCAACGTCCTGACTTTC	CATMEGLVGANVLTF
17	TRBV19	TRBD2	TRBJ2-1	NA	TGTGCCAGTAGTATAGATTGGACTAGCGGCACCTACAATGAGCAGTTCTTC	CASSIDWTSGTYNEQFF
15	TRBV27	NA	TRBJ2-7	NA	TGTGCCAGCAGTCAACGGAGGGGTTTTGCCTACGAGCAGTACTTC	CASSQRRGFAYEQYF
13	TRBV6-4	NA	TRBJ1-1	NA	TGTGCCAGCAGTTCAGAGACAGACACTGAAGCTTTCTTT	CASSSETDTEAFF
13	TRBV11-3	NA	TRBJ1-1	NA	TGTGCCAGCAGCTTATTTATGAACACTGAAGCTTTCTTT	CASSLFMNTEAFF
15	TRBV29-1	TRBD1	TRBJ1-2	NA	TGCAGCGGGACCTTAATGGGGACAGGGGACTATGGCTACACCTTC	CSGTLMGTGDYGYTF
16	TRBV19	TRBD2	TRBJ2-1	NA	TGTGCCAGTAGTATGGCGGCTAGCGGAGCCTACAATGAGCAGTTCTTC	CASSMAASGAYNEQFF
15	TRBV18	NA	TRBJ2-2	few	TGTGCCAGCTCACCACCGGGAGTTAGGACCGGGGAGCTGTTTTTT	CASSPPGVRTGELFF
19	TRBV4-2	TRBD1	TRBJ1-5	NA	TGTGCCAGCAGCCAAGAACACGCGGGGACAGCTTTGAGCAATCAGCCCCAGCATTTT	CASSQEHAGTALSNQPQHF